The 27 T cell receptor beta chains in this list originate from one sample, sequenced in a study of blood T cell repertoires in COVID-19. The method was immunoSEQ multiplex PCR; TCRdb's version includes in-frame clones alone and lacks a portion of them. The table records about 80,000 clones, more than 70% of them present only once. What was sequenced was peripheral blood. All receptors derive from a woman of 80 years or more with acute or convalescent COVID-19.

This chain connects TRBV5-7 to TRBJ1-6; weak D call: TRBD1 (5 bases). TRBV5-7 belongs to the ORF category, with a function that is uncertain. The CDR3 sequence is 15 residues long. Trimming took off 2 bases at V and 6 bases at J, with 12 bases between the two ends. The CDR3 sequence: CASSFAGECNSPLHF. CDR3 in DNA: TGTGCCAGCAGCTTTGCGGGGGAATGTAATTCACCCCTCCACTTT.

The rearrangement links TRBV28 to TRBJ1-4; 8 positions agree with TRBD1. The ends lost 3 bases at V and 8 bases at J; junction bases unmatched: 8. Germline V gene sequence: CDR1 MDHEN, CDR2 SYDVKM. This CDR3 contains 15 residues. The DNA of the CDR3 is TGTGCCAGCAGTTTGGCGGACAGGGTGGGAGAAAAACTGTTTTTT. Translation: CASSLADRVGEKLFF.

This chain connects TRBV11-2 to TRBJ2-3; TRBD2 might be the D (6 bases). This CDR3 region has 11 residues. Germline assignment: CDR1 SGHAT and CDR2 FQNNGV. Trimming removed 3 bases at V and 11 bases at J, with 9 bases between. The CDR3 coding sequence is TGTGCCAGCAGCTTGGGACTTCTGCAGTATTTT. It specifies CASSLGLLQYF. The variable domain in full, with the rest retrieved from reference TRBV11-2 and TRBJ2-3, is EAGVAQSPRYKIIEKRQSVAFWCNPISGHATLYWYQQILGQGPKLLIQFQNNGVVDDSQLPKDRFSAERLKGVDSTLKIQPAKLEDSAVYLCASSLGLLQYFGPGTRLTVL.

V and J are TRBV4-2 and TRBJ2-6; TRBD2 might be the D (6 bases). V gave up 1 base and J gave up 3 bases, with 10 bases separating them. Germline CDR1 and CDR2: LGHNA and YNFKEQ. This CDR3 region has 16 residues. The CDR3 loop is CASSQVSGSGANVLTF. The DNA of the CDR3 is TGTGCCAGCAGCCAAGTATCCGGGAGTGGGGCCAACGTCCTGACTTTC.

This CDR3 is CASSQGQMNTEAFF. The CDR3 bases are TGTGCCAGCAGCCAGGGACAAATGAACACTGAAGCTTTCTTT. This sequence joins TRBV6-6 and TRBJ1-1; the D gene is possibly TRBD1 (6 bases). The CDR3 sequence is 14 residues long. V was clipped by 6 bases and J by 0 bases, with 11 bases between them. Per germline, CDR1 MNHNY and CDR2 SVGAGI (reference sequence).

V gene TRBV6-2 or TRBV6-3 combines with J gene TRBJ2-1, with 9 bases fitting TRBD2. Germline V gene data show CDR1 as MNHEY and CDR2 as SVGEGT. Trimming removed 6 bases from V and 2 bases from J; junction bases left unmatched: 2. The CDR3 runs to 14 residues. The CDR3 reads CASRPSGTYNEQFF. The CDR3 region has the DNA TGTGCCAGCAGGCCTAGCGGGACCTACAATGAGCAGTTCTTC.

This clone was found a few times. The CDR3 sequence: CASSLDGRGGRDTQYF. CDR3 DNA sequence: TGTGCCAGCAGCTTAGATGGTCGCGGGGGTCGAGATACGCAGTATTTT. This chain links TRBV5-4 with TRBJ2-3, with 7 bases fitting TRBD2. Germline CDR1 SGHNT, CDR2 YYREEE (reference sequence). V dropped 2 bases and J dropped 5; count of bases not matched to a gene: 11. The CDR3 runs 16 residues.

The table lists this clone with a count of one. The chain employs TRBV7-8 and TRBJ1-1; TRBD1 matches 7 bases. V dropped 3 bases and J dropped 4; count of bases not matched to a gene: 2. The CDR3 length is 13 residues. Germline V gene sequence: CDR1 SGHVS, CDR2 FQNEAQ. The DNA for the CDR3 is TGTGCCAGCAGCTTCGACAGGGTCACTGAAGCTTTCTTT. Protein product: CASSFDRVTEAFF.

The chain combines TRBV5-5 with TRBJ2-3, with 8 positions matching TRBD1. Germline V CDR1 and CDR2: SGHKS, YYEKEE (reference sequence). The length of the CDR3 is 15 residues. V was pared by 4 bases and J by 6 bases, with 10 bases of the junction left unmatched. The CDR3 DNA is TGTGCCAGCAGCCGGGAAGGCAGGGGGCCGGATACGCAGTATTTT. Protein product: CASSREGRGPDTQYF.

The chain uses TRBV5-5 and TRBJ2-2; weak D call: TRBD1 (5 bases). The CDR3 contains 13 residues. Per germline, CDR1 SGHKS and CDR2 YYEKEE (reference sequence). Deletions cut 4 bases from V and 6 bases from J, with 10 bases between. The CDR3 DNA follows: TGTGCCAGCAGCCCGTGGACACCCGGGGAGCTGTTTTTT. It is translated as CASSPWTPGELFF.

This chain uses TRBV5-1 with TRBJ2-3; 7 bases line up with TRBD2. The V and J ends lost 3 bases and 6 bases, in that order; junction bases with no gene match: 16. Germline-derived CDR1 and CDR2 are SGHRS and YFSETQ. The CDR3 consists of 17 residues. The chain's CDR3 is CASSSTPGGRVSDTQYF. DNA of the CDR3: TGCGCCAGCAGCTCAACCCCGGGGGGACGGGTCAGCGATACGCAGTATTTT.

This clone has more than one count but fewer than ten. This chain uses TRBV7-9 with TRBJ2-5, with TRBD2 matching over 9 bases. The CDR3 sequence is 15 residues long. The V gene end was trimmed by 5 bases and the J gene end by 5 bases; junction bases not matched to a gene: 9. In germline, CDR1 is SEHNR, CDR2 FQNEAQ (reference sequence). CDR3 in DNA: TGTGCCAGCAGCCCTCTCGCGGGGGGGAGGGAGACCCAGTACTTC. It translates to CASSPLAGGRETQYF.

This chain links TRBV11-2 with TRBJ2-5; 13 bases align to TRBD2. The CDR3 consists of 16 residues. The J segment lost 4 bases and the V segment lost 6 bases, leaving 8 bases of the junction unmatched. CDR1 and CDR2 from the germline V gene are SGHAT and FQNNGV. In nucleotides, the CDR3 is TGTGCCAGCAGACCAACGACTAGCGGGAGGCTAGAGACCCAGTACTTC. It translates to CASRPTTSGRLETQYF.

The CDR3 DNA follows: TGTGCCAGCAGCTCCGGGACAGTTAGCAATCAGCCCCAGCATTTT. This gives the protein CASSSGTVSNQPQHF. The chain has TRBV6-5 and TRBJ1-5, with 7 bases matching TRBD1. There are 15 residues in the CDR3. From germline, CDR1 is MNHEY and CDR2 SVGAGI. V shed 6 bases, J shed 0 bases, and the junction held 5 bases outside the gene matches.

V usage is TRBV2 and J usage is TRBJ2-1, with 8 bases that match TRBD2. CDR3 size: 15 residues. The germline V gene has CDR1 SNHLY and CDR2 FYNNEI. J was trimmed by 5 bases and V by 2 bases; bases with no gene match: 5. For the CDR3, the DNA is TGTGCCAGCAGTGAAATGCGGACTAGCAACAATGAGCAGTTCTTC. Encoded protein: CASSEMRTSNNEQFF. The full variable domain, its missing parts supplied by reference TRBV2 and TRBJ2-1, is EPEVTQTPSHQVTQMGQEVILRCVPISNHLYFYWYRQILGQKVEFLVSFYNNEISEKSEIFDDQFSVERPDGSNFTLKIRSTKLEDSAMYFCASSEMRTSNNEQFFGPGTRLTVL.

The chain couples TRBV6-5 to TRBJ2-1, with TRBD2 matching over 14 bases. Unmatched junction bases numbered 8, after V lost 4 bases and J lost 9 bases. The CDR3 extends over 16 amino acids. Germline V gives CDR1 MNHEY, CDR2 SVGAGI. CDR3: CASSSPGTSGSREQFF. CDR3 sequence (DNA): TGTGCCAGCAGTTCACCCGGGACTAGCGGGAGTCGTGAGCAGTTCTTC.

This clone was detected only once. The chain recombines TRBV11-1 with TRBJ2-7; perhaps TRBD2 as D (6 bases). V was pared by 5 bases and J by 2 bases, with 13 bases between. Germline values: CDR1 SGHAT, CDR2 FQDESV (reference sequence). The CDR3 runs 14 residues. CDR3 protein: CASSLAWEAYEQYF. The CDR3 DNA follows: TGTGCCAGCAGCCTTGCGTGGGAGGCCTACGAGCAGTACTTC.

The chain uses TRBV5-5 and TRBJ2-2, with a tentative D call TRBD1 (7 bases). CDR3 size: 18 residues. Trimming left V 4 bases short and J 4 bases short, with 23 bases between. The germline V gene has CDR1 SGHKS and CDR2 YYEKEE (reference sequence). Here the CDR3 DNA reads TGTGCCAGCAGCCCCAGGGGGGCGGGACTCCTTTCCACCGGGGAGCTGTTTTTT. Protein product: CASSPRGAGLLSTGELFF.

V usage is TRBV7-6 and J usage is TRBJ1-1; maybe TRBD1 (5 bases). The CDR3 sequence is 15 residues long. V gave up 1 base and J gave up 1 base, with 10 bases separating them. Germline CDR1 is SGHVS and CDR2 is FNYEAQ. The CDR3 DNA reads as TGTGCCAGCAGCTTAGATATGGGGGGGAACACTGAAGCTTTCTTT. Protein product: CASSLDMGGNTEAFF.

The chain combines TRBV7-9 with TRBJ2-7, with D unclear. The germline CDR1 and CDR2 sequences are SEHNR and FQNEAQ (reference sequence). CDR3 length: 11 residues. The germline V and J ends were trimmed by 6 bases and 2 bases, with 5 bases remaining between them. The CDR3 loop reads CASSNAYEQYF. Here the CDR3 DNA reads TGTGCCAGCAGTAATGCCTACGAGCAGTACTTC.

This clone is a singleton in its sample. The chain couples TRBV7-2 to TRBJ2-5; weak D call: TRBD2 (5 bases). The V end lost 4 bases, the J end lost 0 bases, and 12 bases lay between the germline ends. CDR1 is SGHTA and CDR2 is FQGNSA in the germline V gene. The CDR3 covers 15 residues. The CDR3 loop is CASSSSTRHQETQYF. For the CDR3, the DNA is TGTGCCAGCAGCTCTTCAACTAGACACCAAGAGACCCAGTACTTC. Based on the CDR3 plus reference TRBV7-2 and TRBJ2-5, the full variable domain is GAGVSQSPSNKVTEKGKDVELRCDPISGHTALYWYRQSLGQGLEFLIYFQGNSAPDKSGLPSDRFSAERTGGSVSTLTIQRTQQEDSAVYLCASSSSTRHQETQYFGPGTRLLVL.

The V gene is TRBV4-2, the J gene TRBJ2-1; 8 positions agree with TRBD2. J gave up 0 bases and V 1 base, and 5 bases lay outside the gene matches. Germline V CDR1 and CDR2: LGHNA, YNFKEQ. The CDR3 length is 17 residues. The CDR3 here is CASSQASGTSSYNEQFF. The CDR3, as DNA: TGTGCCAGCAGCCAAGCCTCCGGGACTAGCTCCTACAATGAGCAGTTCTTC.

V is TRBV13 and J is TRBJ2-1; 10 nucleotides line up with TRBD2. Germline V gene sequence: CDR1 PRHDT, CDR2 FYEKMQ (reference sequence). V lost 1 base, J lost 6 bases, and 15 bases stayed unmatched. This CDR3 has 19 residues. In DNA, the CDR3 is TGTGCCAGCAGCTTAGATTTCCCAGCGGGGGGGCGGGTTGGCAATGAGCAGTTCTTC. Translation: CASSLDFPAGGRVGNEQFF.

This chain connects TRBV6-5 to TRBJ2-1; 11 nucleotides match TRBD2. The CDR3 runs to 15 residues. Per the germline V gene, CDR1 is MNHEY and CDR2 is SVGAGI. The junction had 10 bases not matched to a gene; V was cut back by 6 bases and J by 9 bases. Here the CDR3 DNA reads TGTGCCAGCAGGTTGACTAGCGGGAAAAGTGGTGAGCAGTTCTTC. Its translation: CASRLTSGKSGEQFF.

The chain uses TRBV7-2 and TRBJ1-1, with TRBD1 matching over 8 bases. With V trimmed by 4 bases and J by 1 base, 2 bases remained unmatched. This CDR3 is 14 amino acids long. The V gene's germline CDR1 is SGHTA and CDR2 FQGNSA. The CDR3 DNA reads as TGTGCCAGCAGCTGGGGACAGGCGAACACTGAAGCTTTCTTT. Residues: CASSWGQANTEAFF.

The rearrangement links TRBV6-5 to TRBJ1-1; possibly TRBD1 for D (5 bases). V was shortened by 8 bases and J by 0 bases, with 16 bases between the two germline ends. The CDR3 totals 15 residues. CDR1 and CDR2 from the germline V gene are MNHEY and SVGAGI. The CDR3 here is CASGEGTGMNTEAFF. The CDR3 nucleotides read TGTGCCAGCGGGGAGGGGACGGGGATGAACACTGAAGCTTTCTTT.

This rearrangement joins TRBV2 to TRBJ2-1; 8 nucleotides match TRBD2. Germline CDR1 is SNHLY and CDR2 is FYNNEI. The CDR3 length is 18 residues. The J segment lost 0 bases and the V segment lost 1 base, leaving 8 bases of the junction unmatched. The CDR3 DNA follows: TGTGCCAGCAGTGAAGTCGGGGGGGCGGCGAGCTCCTACAATGAGCAGTTCTTC. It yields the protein CASSEVGGAASSYNEQFF.